The next 18 T cell receptor beta chains were all read from a single sample in a study of T cells after yellow fever vaccination (dated by TCRdb to the late 2010s). To prepare the library, 5' RACE was applied. TCRdb records Illumina NovaSeq 6000 as the sequencer. The raw public data were reprocessed by TCRdb itself: fastp quality trimming at Q25, MiXCR clonotype calling, in-frame beta chains only. Each record represents a unique CDR3 protein, reported with the most common genes and DNA among its rows. This sample comprises 280,000 or so distinct CDR3 sequences, around 10% of them detected only once. The ten largest clones take up 3% to 3.5% of the sample. Reading the label with the study, this specimen's treatment or condition is: live attenuated yellow fever vaccine strain. Sequences were derived from CD4+ T cells sorted from PBMCs, sampled 5 days after the yellow fever booster vaccination. All receptors derive from a man between 18 and 29 years old who received the YFV17D yellow fever vaccine.

This clonotype was detected a few times. V usage is TRBV9 and J usage is TRBJ2-7; TRBD2 matches at 13 bases. V was clipped by 4 bases and J by 6 bases; unmatched bases: 4. This CDR3 has 14 amino acids. CDR1 is SGDLS, CDR2 YYNGEE, per germline. The CDR3 DNA is TGTGCCAGCAGCACGACTAGCGGGGGGCCCGAGCAGTACTTC. As protein: CASSTTSGGPEQYF.

J is TRBJ2-7 and V is TRBV20-1, with 11 bases that match TRBD2. V shed 1 base and J 2 bases; nucleotides not matched to a gene: 4. Germline values: CDR1 DFQATT, CDR2 SNEGSKA (reference sequence). The CDR3 is made up of 15 amino acids. The CDR3 loop is CSARVLAGVTYEQYF. The CDR3 nucleotides are TGCAGTGCTAGAGTACTAGCGGGGGTTACCTACGAGCAGTACTTC.

This clonotype was seen a handful of times. V is TRBV29-1 and J is TRBJ1-1; D unclear. The CDR3 runs to 10 residues. Trimming took off 8 bases at V and 7 bases at J, with 11 bases between the two ends. Germline CDR1 and CDR2: SQVTM and ANQGSEA. This CDR3 is CSLRAGEAFF. In nucleotides, the CDR3 is TGCAGCCTTCGGGCGGGTGAAGCTTTCTTT.

This clonotype occurred a few times. The gene calls are TRBV18 and TRBJ1-1; no reliable D call. Germline V gene sequence: CDR1 KGHSH, CDR2 LQKENI. The CDR3 is 13 residues long. The V gene lost 3 bases and the J gene lost 5 bases, with 10 bases spanning the gap. CDR3 DNA: TGTGCCAGCTCACCGGGCGTGGGGACTGAAGCTTTCTTT. Amino acid sequence: CASSPGVGTEAFF.

This clonotype was seen repeatedly, ten times or more. V and J are TRBV4-2 and TRBJ2-5; possibly TRBD2 for D (6 bases). Looked up from germline, CDR1 is LGHNA and CDR2 is YNFKEQ. V dropped 4 bases and J dropped 5 bases, with 14 bases sitting between them. This CDR3 is 14 amino acids long. CDR3 in amino acids: CASSPSAGKETQYF. The CDR3 DNA reads TGTGCCAGCAGCCCAAGTGCGGGGAAGGAGACCCAGTACTTC.

This clonotype was counted between two and nine times. V usage is TRBV3-1 and J usage is TRBJ2-7; D uncertain. The CDR3 consists of 15 residues. V dropped 5 bases and J dropped 0 bases, with 14 bases sitting between them. Per the germline V gene, CDR1 is LGHDT and CDR2 is YNNKEL (reference sequence). CDR3 in amino acids: CASSSPGPSSYEQYF. In DNA, the CDR3 is TGTGCCAGCAGCTCTCCGGGTCCCAGCTCCTACGAGCAGTACTTC.

This clonotype was observed once. The genes are TRBV12-3 or TRBV12-4 and TRBJ1-3; 7 bases agree with TRBD1. CDR3 length: 12 amino acids. Losses at the gene ends were 7 bases for V and 8 bases for J; bases not matched to a gene: 5. CDR3 residues: CASNPRGDTIYF. The CDR3, as DNA: TGTGCCAGCAATCCCAGGGGGGACACCATATATTTT.

Of note for this clonotype: At one of its ends the junction is not consistent with the germline gene, which may arise from a read error. The chain joins TRBV7-2 to TRBJ2-5; D may correspond to TRBD1 or TRBD2 (6 bases each). Germline-derived CDR1 and CDR2 are SGHTA and FQGNSA. The CDR3 has 14 residues. For the CDR3, the DNA is TGTGCCAGCAGCCTTCTGGGGGGACAAGTGGATGGGGGCTTC. This translates into CASSLLGGQVDGGF.

This chain links TRBV3-1 with TRBJ2-1; no firm D call. CDR3 length: 13 residues. Trimming cost V 3 bases and J 7 bases, with 10 bases left between them. Germline V lookup: CDR1 LGHDT, CDR2 YNNKEL (reference sequence). The CDR3 DNA sequence: TGTGCCAGCAGCCAGAACTTATGGAATGAGCAGTTCTTC. It is translated as CASSQNLWNEQFF.

This clonotype was counted a few times. V usage is TRBV5-1 and J usage is TRBJ1-1; D is undetermined. CDR1 is SGHRS and CDR2 is YFSETQ in the germline V gene. Trimming cost V 0 bases and J 3 bases, with 9 bases left between them. CDR3 length equals 14 residues. The CDR3 nucleotides read TGCGCCAGCAGCTTGGTAGGTTCGGACACTGAAGCTTTCTTT. Its translation is CASSLVGSDTEAFF. The complete variable domain, with remaining parts taken from reference TRBV5-1 and TRBJ1-1, reads KAGVTQTPRYLIKTRGQQVTLSCSPISGHRSVSWYQQTPGQGLQFLFEYFSETQRNKGNFPGRFSGRQFSNSRSEMNVSTLELGDSALYLCASSLVGSDTEAFFGQGTRLTVV.

This clonotype was detected only a few times. This rearrangement joins TRBV6-2 or TRBV6-3 to TRBJ2-7; D remains ambiguous. The CDR3 has 11 residues. V dropped 5 bases and J dropped 6 bases, with 8 bases sitting between them. Looked up from germline, CDR1 is MNHEY and CDR2 is SVGEGT. The CDR3 coding sequence is TGTGCCAGCAGTCCCTTCTCCGAGCAGTACTTC. This codes for CASSPFSEQYF.

V is TRBV4-1 and J is TRBJ1-2, with 9 bases identical to TRBD1. The trim removed 1 base at V and 6 bases at J, leaving 0 bases unmatched. From germline, CDR1 is MGHRA and CDR2 YSYEKL. This CDR3 is 13 amino acids long. The CDR3 nucleotides read TGCGCCAGCAGCCAAGGGACAGGGGATGGCTACACCTTC. It codes for CASSQGTGDGYTF.

The gene calls are TRBV7-3 and TRBJ2-3; D is perhaps TRBD1 (5 bases). Germline V gene lookup returns CDR1 SGHTA and CDR2 FQGTGA. This CDR3 spans 13 amino acids. V was pared by 5 bases and J by 6 bases, with 12 bases between. CDR3 coding DNA: TGTGCCAGCAGCGCGGCGTCAGGGGATACGCAGTATTTT. Its translation: CASSAASGDTQYF.

This clonotype came up a few times. The CDR3 sequence is CASSLIGANVLTF. CDR3 DNA sequence: TGTGCCAGCAGTTTAATAGGGGCCAACGTCCTGACTTTC. The chain couples TRBV27 to TRBJ2-6; D ambiguous. CDR1 and CDR2 from the germline V gene are MNHEY and SMNVEV (reference sequence). V dropped 2 bases and J dropped 4 bases, with 3 bases sitting between them. This CDR3 contains 13 residues.

J is TRBJ1-2 and V is TRBV14; 7 bases line up with TRBD1. J was trimmed by 3 bases and V by 1 base; bases with no gene match: 5. The CDR3 covers 15 residues. Germline loops: CDR1 SGHDN, CDR2 FVKESK. In DNA form, the CDR3 reads TGTGCCAGCAGCCAAGGGGACAGTCTCTACTATGGCTACACCTTC. It specifies CASSQGDSLYYGYTF. Together with reference TRBV14 and TRBJ1-2, the CDR3 gives the full variable domain: EAGVTQFPSHSVIEKGQTVTLRCDPISGHDNLYWYRRVMGKEIKFLLHFVKESKQDESGMPNNRFLAERTGGTYSTLKVQPAELEDSGVYFCASSQGDSLYYGYTFGSGTRLTVV.

The chain carries TRBV29-1 and TRBJ2-1; the match to TRBD1 covers 8 bases. The CDR3 sequence is 13 residues long. The V gene end was trimmed by 6 bases and the J gene end by 7 bases; junction bases not matched to a gene: 8. Germline CDR1 is SQVTM and CDR2 is ANQGSEA. Written as DNA, the CDR3 is TGCAGCGTCGGGGGACAGGTCCCTAATGAGCAGTTCTTC. Translated: CSVGGQVPNEQFF.

The rearrangement joins TRBV30 to TRBJ2-3; tentatively, D is TRBD2 (5 bases). V gave up 1 base and J gave up 10 bases, with 18 bases separating them. Per the germline V gene, CDR1 is GTSNPN and CDR2 is SVGIG (reference sequence). CDR3 length: 14 residues. The CDR3 DNA follows: TGTGCCTGGAGTGCAGACTACCGGGCACAGTCGCAGTATTTT. It encodes CAWSADYRAQSQYF.

The chain recombines TRBV5-1 with TRBJ2-5; D is possibly TRBD1 (6 bases). Germline assignment: CDR1 SGHRS and CDR2 YFSETQ. V was clipped by 4 bases and J by 3 bases, with 13 bases between them. The CDR3 length is 14 residues. In DNA, the CDR3 is TGCGCCAGCAGCATGGTGGCAGGGGAAGAGACCCAGTACTTC. Amino acid sequence: CASSMVAGEETQYF.